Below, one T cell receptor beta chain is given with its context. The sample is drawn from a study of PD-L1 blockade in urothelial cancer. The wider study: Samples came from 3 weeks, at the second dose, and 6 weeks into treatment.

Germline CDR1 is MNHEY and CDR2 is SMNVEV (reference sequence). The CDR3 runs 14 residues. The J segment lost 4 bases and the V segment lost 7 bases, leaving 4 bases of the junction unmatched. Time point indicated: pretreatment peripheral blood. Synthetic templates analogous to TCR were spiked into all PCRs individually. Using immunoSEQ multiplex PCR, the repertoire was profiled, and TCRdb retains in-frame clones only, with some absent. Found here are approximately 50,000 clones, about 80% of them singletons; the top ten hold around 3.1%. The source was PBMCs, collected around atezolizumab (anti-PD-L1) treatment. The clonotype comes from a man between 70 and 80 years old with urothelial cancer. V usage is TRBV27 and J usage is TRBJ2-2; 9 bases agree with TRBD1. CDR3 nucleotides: TGTGCCAGCAACCGGGACAGGGCCACCGGGGAGCTGTTTTTT. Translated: CASNRDRATGELFF.